The 14 T cell receptor beta chains in this list originate from one sample, sequenced in a study of T cell repertoires in cytomegalovirus infection. TCRdb reprocessed the reads with MiXCR, giving one entry per CDR3 protein. Altogether about 300,000 distinct CDR3 sequences are present, about a quarter being singletons, with the ten largest covering 14%. Sequencing used PBMCs. All receptors derive from a human donor in good health (CMV status not recorded). Some clones in this sample may be carry-over from other donors' samples.

This clonotype was seen many times. The chain is built from TRBV7-2 and TRBJ2-1, with a tentative D call TRBD1 (6 bases). The CDR3 is 16 amino acids. In germline, CDR1 is SGHTA, CDR2 FQGNSA. Trimming pared 3 bases from V and 2 bases from J, leaving 14 bases between. CDR3 protein: CASSFYRGHAYNEQFF. CDR3 nucleotide sequence: TGTGCCAGCAGCTTTTATCGGGGACACGCCTACAATGAGCAGTTCTTC.

This clonotype was seen more than once but under ten times. The chain links TRBV5-1 to TRBJ1-1; TRBD1 is a possible D gene (5 bases). This CDR3 is built from 17 residues. The ends were cut back, 4 bases at V and 0 bases at J, with 19 bases in the middle. The germline V gene encodes CDR1 SGHRS and CDR2 YFSETQ. CDR3: CASSRGDRIKLNTEAFF. In DNA form, the CDR3 reads TGCGCCAGCAGCCGGGGGGACCGTATAAAATTGAACACTGAAGCTTTCTTT.

This chain links TRBV12-3 or TRBV12-4 with TRBJ2-2; D unclear. CDR3 length: 13 amino acids. Trimming shortened V by 2 bases and J by 6 bases, and 7 bases separated the two germline ends. The CDR3 loop reads CASSLSLAGELFF. CDR3 DNA sequence: TGTGCCAGCAGTTTATCCTTAGCCGGGGAGCTGTTTTTT.

The chain combines TRBV14 with TRBJ2-2; D is unclear. The V end was cut by 2 bases, the J end by 4 bases, with 11 bases between. Looked up from germline, CDR1 is SGHDN and CDR2 is FVKESK. This CDR3 is built from 15 residues. The CDR3 DNA sequence: TGTGCCAGCAGCCAAACCAGAATTTTCACCGGGGAGCTGTTTTTT. Translating it yields CASSQTRIFTGELFF.

This clonotype has a single count. The chain joins TRBV10-3 to TRBJ2-5; D possibly matches TRBD1 or TRBD2 (7 bases each). The V gene lost 6 bases and the J gene lost 2 bases, with 19 bases spanning the gap. CDR1 is ENHRY and CDR2 is SYGVKD in the germline V gene. The CDR3 totals 16 residues. In DNA form, the CDR3 reads TGTGCCATCAGAGGGGGCCAGCGGGGCATGCAAGAGACCCAGTACTTC. Amino acid sequence: CAIRGGQRGMQETQYF.

This clonotype was found a few times. The genes are TRBV18 and TRBJ1-6, with D possibly TRBD1 on 5 matching bases. Germline-derived CDR1 and CDR2 are KGHSH and LQKENI. The CDR3 is 14 amino acids. Between the trimmed V and J ends, which lost 4 bases and 11 bases, there was a span of 15 bases. The CDR3 region is CASSLQGQGAPLHF. For the CDR3, the DNA is TGTGCCAGCTCACTGCAGGGTCAAGGGGCACCCCTCCACTTT.

This clonotype was seen repeatedly, ten times or more. The V call is TRBV7-8, the J call TRBJ1-4; TRBD1 matches 9 bases. V dropped 5 bases and J dropped 12; count of bases not matched to a gene: 7. The CDR3 is made up of 13 amino acids. Germline CDR1 reads SGHVS; CDR2 reads FQNEAQ. This CDR3 is CASSVNRDRELFF. The CDR3 DNA reads TGTGCCAGCAGCGTTAACCGGGACAGGGAACTGTTTTTT.

This clonotype was recorded at least ten times. This rearrangement joins TRBV12-3 or TRBV12-4 to TRBJ2-1; D is unclear. The CDR3 runs 15 residues. V lost 5 bases, J lost 0 bases, and 11 bases lay in between. CDR3 in DNA: TGTGCCAGCAGTGCCCACTTGAGCTCCTACAATGAGCAGTTCTTC. Protein sequence: CASSAHLSSYNEQFF.

This clonotype was counted a few times. The chain combines TRBV6-6 with TRBJ2-6, with TRBD2 matching over 8 bases. This CDR3 has 18 residues. Losses at the gene ends were 10 bases for V and 3 bases for J; bases not matched to a gene: 17. Germline loops: CDR1 MNHNY, CDR2 SVGAGI (reference sequence). The CDR3 DNA sequence: TGTGCCACCCGGGGGGGGATCTCCGGTCGGTATGGGGCCAACGTCCTGACTTTC. Protein: CATRGGISGRYGANVLTF.

In this sample, this clonotype turned up a few times. The chain joins TRBV5-6 to TRBJ1-1, with D perhaps matching TRBD1 (5 bases). CDR1 and CDR2 (germline): SGHDT, YYEEEE. The ends were cut back, 0 bases at V and 6 bases at J, with 12 bases in the middle. The CDR3 totals 14 residues. The CDR3 loop is CASSLEGREPEAFF. DNA for the CDR3: TGTGCCAGCAGCTTGGAGGGCAGGGAGCCTGAAGCTTTCTTT.

This clonotype came up many times. This chain joins TRBV7-2 and TRBJ1-5; TRBD1 is a possible D gene (5 bases). V was shortened by 2 bases and J by 7 bases, with 9 bases between the two germline ends. Germline assignment: CDR1 SGHTA and CDR2 FQGNSA. This CDR3 is 13 amino acids long. CDR3 region: CASSLNTGQPQHF. The CDR3 nucleotides read TGTGCCAGCAGCTTAAATACAGGACAGCCCCAGCATTTT.

This clonotype was recorded many times. This chain links TRBV12-3 or TRBV12-4 with TRBJ1-3, with D hard to call. The CDR3 totals 14 residues. V lost 3 bases and J 4 bases, leaving 10 bases between the germline ends. This chain's CDR3 is CASSFRTEGNTIYF. CDR3 nucleotides: TGTGCCAGCAGTTTCCGGACGGAGGGAAACACCATATATTTT.

This clonotype was seen many times. The chain is built from TRBV7-3 and TRBJ2-3, with D possibly TRBD1 on 6 matching bases. Germline V gene data show CDR1 as SGHTA and CDR2 as FQGTGA. The V end was cut by 0 bases, the J end by 2 bases, with 9 bases between. The CDR3 covers 15 residues. The CDR3 DNA reads TGTGCCAGCAGCTTAACAGGGGGTTCCACAGATACGCAGTATTTT. Amino acid sequence: CASSLTGGSTDTQYF. Drawing the rest from reference TRBV7-3 and TRBJ2-3, the complete variable domain is GAGVSQTPSNKVTEKGKYVELRCDPISGHTALYWYRQSLGQGPEFLIYFQGTGAADDSGLPNDRFFAVRPEGSVSTLKIQRTERGDSAVYLCASSLTGGSTDTQYFGPGTRLTVL.

The chain combines TRBV6-5 with TRBJ1-1; D not resolved. V lost 3 bases and J 1 base, leaving 9 bases between the germline ends. The CDR3 length is 14 residues. In germline, CDR1 is MNHEY, CDR2 SVGAGI. The CDR3 loop is CASSYVGWNTEAFF. The CDR3 coding sequence is TGTGCCAGCAGTTATGTCGGATGGAACACTGAAGCTTTCTTT.